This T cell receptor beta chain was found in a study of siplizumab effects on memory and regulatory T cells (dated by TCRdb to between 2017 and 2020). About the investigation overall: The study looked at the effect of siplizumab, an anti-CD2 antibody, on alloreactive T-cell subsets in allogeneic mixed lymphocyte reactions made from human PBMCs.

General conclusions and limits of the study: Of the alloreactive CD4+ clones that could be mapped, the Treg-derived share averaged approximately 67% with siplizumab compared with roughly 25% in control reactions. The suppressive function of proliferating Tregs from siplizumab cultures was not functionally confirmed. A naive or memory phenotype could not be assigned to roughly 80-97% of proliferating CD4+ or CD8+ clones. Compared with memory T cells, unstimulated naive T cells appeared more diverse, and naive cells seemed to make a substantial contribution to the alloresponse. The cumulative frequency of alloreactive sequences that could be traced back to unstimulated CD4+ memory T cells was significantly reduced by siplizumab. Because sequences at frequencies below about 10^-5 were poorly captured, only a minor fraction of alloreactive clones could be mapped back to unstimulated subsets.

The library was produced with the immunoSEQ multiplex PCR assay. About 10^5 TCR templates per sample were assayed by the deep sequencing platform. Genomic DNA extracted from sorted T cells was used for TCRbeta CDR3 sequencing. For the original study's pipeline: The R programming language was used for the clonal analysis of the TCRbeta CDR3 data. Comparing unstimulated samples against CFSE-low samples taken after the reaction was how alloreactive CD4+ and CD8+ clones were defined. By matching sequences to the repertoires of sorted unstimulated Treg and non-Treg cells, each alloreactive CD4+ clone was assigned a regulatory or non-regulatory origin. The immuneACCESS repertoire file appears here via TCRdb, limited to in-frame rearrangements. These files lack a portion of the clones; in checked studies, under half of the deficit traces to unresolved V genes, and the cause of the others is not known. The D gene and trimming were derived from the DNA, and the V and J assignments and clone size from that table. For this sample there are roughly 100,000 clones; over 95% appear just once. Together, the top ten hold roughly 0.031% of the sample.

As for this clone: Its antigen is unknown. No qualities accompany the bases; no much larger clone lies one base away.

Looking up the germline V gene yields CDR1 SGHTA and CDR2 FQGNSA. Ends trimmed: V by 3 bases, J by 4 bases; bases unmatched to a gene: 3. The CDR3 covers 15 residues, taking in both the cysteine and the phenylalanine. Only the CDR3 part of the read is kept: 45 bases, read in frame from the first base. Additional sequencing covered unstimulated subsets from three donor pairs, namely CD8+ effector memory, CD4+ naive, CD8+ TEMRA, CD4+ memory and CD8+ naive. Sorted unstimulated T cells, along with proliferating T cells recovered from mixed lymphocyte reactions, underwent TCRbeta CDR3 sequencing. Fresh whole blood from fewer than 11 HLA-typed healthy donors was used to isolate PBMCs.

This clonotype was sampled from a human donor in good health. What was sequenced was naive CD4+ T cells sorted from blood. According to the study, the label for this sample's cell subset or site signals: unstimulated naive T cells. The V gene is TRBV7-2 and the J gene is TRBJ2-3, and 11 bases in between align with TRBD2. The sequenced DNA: TGTGCCAGCAGCTTCAAGGGACTAGCGGCAGATACGCAGTATTTT. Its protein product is CASSFKGLAADTQYF.